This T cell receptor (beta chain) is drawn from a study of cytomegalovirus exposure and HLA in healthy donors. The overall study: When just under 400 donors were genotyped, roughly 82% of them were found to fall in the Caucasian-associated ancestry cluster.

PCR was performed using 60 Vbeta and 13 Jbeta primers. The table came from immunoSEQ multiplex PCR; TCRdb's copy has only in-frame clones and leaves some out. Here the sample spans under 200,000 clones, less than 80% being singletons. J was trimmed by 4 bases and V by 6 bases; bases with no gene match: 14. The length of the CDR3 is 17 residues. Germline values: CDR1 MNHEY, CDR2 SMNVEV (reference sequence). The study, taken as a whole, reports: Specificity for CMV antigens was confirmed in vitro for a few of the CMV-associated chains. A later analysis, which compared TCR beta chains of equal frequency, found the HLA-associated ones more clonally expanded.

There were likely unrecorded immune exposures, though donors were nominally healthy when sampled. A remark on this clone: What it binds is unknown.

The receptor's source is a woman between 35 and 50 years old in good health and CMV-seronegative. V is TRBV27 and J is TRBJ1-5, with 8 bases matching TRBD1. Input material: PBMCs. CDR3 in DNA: TGTGCCAGCAGCCTCCGTCCCCGGGACAGGACGAATCAGCCCCAGCATTTT. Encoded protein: CASSLRPRDRTNQPQHF.